The 2 T cell receptor beta chains listed next were all sequenced from one sample in a study of shared clonotypes between healthy human individuals. The repertoire was sequenced with immunoSEQ multiplex PCR; TCRdb's copy has only in-frame clones and lacks some. This table holds around 2,000,000 clones, about 95% found once. CD45RO-negative cells were positively selected for CCR7, leaving out terminally differentiated effector memory CD45RA+ cells. What was sequenced was naive CD8+ T cells sorted from blood. These receptors came from a young man in good health.

The rearrangement links TRBV10-1 to TRBJ1-1; D is unclear. CDR1 and CDR2 from the germline V gene are WNHNN and SYGVQD (reference sequence). Trimming removed 3 bases from V and 3 bases from J, with 8 bases in between. CDR3 size: 13 residues. The CDR3: CASSDGSDTEAFF. In DNA form, the CDR3 reads TGCGCCAGCAGTGACGGGAGTGACACTGAAGCTTTCTTT.

The chain links TRBV11-2 to TRBJ1-1, with D tentatively TRBD1 (5 bases). The germline V and J ends were trimmed by 3 bases and 1 base, with 12 bases remaining between them. CDR1 is SGHAT, CDR2 FQNNGV, per germline. The length of the CDR3 is 15 residues. CDR3 coding DNA: TGTGCCAGCAGCTTGGGGGGAAGCTGGAACACTGAAGCTTTCTTT. It specifies CASSLGGSWNTEAFF.